These 2 T cell receptor beta chains originate from one sample sequenced in a study of cytotoxic CD8 clonotypes in ibrutinib-treated CLL. Assay: immunoSEQ multiplex PCR; the TCRdb copy retains only in-frame clones and omits some. This sample has over 120,000 clones; about 70% occur once, and the top ten carry 5.1%. Sequences were derived from PBMCs, sampled after 24 months of ibrutinib treatment. The receptors come from a human donor with chronic lymphocytic leukemia.

V and J are TRBV5-1 and TRBJ2-6; D might be TRBD1 (5 bases). The CDR3 totals 16 residues. Trimming stripped 4 bases from V and 4 bases from J, with 15 bases between. In germline, CDR1 is SGHRS, CDR2 YFSETQ. CDR3 residues: CASSPGSLSGANVLTF. CDR3 DNA: TGCGCCAGCAGCCCAGGGTCCCTTTCGGGGGCCAACGTCCTGACTTTC.

V gene TRBV19 combines with J gene TRBJ1-2, with D hard to call. The V gene's germline CDR1 is LNHDA and CDR2 SQIVND (reference sequence). V gave up 10 bases and J gave up 0 bases, with 12 bases separating them. The CDR3 sequence is 13 residues long. The CDR3 is CATATPSNYGYTF. The CDR3 region has the DNA TGTGCCACCGCGACACCCTCTAACTATGGCTACACCTTC.